Sequencing of this TCR beta chain was carried out in a study of blood T cell repertoires in COVID-19. A word on this clone: Other nucleotide sequences in the sample specify the same CDR3.

Study processing details: Reference gene primer amplification gave estimated nucleated cell counts. Only in-frame clones appear in the TCRdb table, and some are missing; sequencing was by immunoSEQ multiplex PCR. The V and J calls and clone size are taken from that table; D and trimming were inferred from the DNA. Among some 120,000 clones, around three quarters were seen once, and the ten largest hold roughly 35%. CDR3 length: 13 residues. Germline CDR1 and CDR2: KGHSH and LQKENI. Trimming removed 4 bases from V and 3 bases from J; junction bases left unmatched: 2. V is TRBV18 and J is TRBJ1-1; 7 bases line up with TRBD1. What was sequenced was peripheral blood. This receptor was obtained from a man aged 35-49 years with active or convalescent COVID-19. CDR3 sequence: CASSQGADTEAFF. The CDR3 DNA reads TGTGCCAGCTCACAGGGGGCAGACACTGAAGCTTTCTTT.